Shown below are 23 T cell receptor beta chains from a single sample sequenced in a study of blood T cells in healthy people across ages. Together with a sample-barcoded 5' primer, a J-beta primer mix was included in a second PCR lasting roughly 6 to 12 cycles. TCRdb ran MiXCR on the 5' RACE reads and lists one entry per CDR3 protein. Of about 2 million distinct CDR3 sequences in the sample, around half were seen once. Source material: blood. The receptors were sampled from a woman between 40 and 55 years old in good health.

The chain's CDR3 is CSATSATSGANVLTF. CDR3 DNA: TGCAGTGCTACGTCTGCCACCTCTGGGGCCAACGTCCTGACTTTC. V gene TRBV20-1 combines with J gene TRBJ2-6; no definite D call. CDR3 length: 15 residues. The germline V and J ends were trimmed by 4 bases and 0 bases, with 10 bases remaining between them. CDR1 DFQATT and CDR2 SNEGSKA come from the germline V gene (reference sequence).

V is TRBV4-3 and J is TRBJ2-7, with 9 nucleotides matching TRBD2. The CDR3 length is 16 residues. Trimming took 0 bases from V and 4 from J; bases not matched to a gene: 7. Germline assignment: CDR1 LGHNA and CDR2 YSLEER. The CDR3: CASSQDLGLARYEQYF. DNA of the CDR3: TGCGCCAGCAGCCAAGACCTAGGACTAGCGAGGTACGAGCAGTACTTC.

This rearrangement joins TRBV6-1 to TRBJ1-5; 9 bases line up with TRBD1. Germline V CDR1 and CDR2: MNHNS, SASEGT. With 5 bases clipped from V and 2 bases from J, the junction kept 16 bases outside the gene matches. The length of the CDR3 is 19 residues. The DNA for the CDR3 is TGTGCCAGCAGTCAGGGACAGGGAGGACCAAATCGTGGCAATCAGCCCCAGCATTTT. As protein: CASSQGQGGPNRGNQPQHF.

In its sample, this clonotype was seen a few times. This chain connects TRBV24-1 to TRBJ2-3, with D uncertain. The CDR3 is 15 amino acids. Trimming stripped 3 bases from V and 1 base from J, with 10 bases between. Germline V gene data show CDR1 as KGHDR and CDR2 as SFDVKD. This CDR3 reads CATSDVGLRTDTQYF. The CDR3 DNA follows: TGTGCCACCAGTGATGTGGGGTTGCGCACAGATACGCAGTATTTT.

The V gene is TRBV4-2, the J gene TRBJ2-1; 12 bases are shared with TRBD2. The CDR3 spans 17 residues. Germline trimming cut 1 base from V and 7 bases from J; bases unmatched to any gene: 8. Germline lookup yields CDR1 LGHNA and CDR2 YNFKEQ. The CDR3 DNA sequence: TGTGCCAGCAGCCAAGGCGGTGGACTAGCGGGGAATAATGAGCAGTTCTTC. Its translation: CASSQGGGLAGNNEQFF.

The chain combines TRBV27 with TRBJ1-6; D uncertain. V lost 6 bases, J lost 9 bases, and 9 bases lay in between. The V gene's germline CDR1 is MNHEY and CDR2 SMNVEV (reference sequence). This CDR3 spans 12 amino acids. DNA for the CDR3: TGTGCCAGCAGACTTTGGGGTTCACCCCTCCACTTT. It yields the protein CASRLWGSPLHF.

The chain links TRBV7-9 to TRBJ2-1; D unresolved. Germline-derived CDR1 and CDR2 are SEHNR and FQNEAQ (reference sequence). V lost 11 bases and J 10 bases, leaving 12 bases between the germline ends. This CDR3 contains 10 residues. CDR3: CAFDAAEQFF. CDR3 nucleotides: TGTGCCTTCGACGCGGCGGAGCAGTTCTTC.

V gene TRBV28 combines with J gene TRBJ2-4; 8 bases align to TRBD1. Germline V lookup: CDR1 MDHEN, CDR2 SYDVKM. The CDR3 sequence is 14 residues long. With 8 bases clipped from V and 5 bases from J, the junction kept 8 bases outside the gene matches. CDR3 protein: CASRIGTGQNIQYF. DNA of the CDR3: TGTGCCAGCCGGATCGGGACAGGCCAAAACATTCAGTACTTC.

This clonotype was found a few times. The chain couples TRBV7-9 to TRBJ2-3; D gene ambiguous. The germline gives CDR1 SEHNR, CDR2 FQNEAQ (reference sequence). V was clipped by 3 bases and J by 3 bases, with 13 bases between them. This CDR3 contains 15 residues. The CDR3: CASSFGRSGTDTQYF. The CDR3 DNA is TGTGCCAGCAGCTTCGGCAGGTCCGGTACAGATACGCAGTATTTT.

The chain employs TRBV19 and TRBJ2-3; 7 nucleotides line up with TRBD1. CDR3 length: 13 residues. Unmatched junction bases numbered 3, after V lost 5 bases and J lost 4 bases. CDR1 is LNHDA, CDR2 SQIVND, per germline (reference sequence). The CDR3 is CASSGDSPDTQYF. The CDR3 region has the DNA TGTGCCAGTAGTGGGGACAGTCCAGATACGCAGTATTTT.

The chain couples TRBV6-5 to TRBJ2-5; maybe TRBD1 (6 bases). V was pared by 4 bases and J by 4 bases, with 16 bases between. Per germline, CDR1 MNHEY and CDR2 SVGAGI. This CDR3 spans 15 amino acids. CDR3 loop: CASSSNTGYRETQYF. Here the CDR3 DNA reads TGTGCCAGCAGTTCAAATACAGGGTATAGAGAGACCCAGTACTTC.

The V call is TRBV12-3 or TRBV12-4, the J call TRBJ2-7; perhaps D is TRBD1 or TRBD2 (5 bases each). V lost 5 bases and J 7 bases, leaving 18 bases between the germline ends. The CDR3 loop spans 14 amino acids. The CDR3 DNA reads TGTGCCAGCAGTCAAGTAAGAGGGGATGGTGAGCAGTACTTC. Translated, it gives CASSQVRGDGEQYF.

The J gene is TRBJ1-2, the V gene TRBV3-1; D is perhaps TRBD1 (6 bases). V lost 6 bases to trimming and J lost 6 bases, with 17 bases between them. The CDR3 runs to 14 residues. Germline CDR1 is LGHDT and CDR2 is YNNKEL (reference sequence). CDR3 nucleotides: TGTGCCAGCAGTTCGTCAGGACAGAGGAATGGCTACACCTTC. Translation: CASSSSGQRNGYTF.

The chain is built from TRBV15 and TRBJ1-2; D perhaps matches TRBD1 (5 bases). The germline V gene encodes CDR1 LNHNV and CDR2 YYDKDF (reference sequence). Between the trimmed V and J ends, which lost 3 bases and 5 bases, there was a span of 13 bases. The CDR3 loop spans 14 amino acids. The CDR3 nucleotides are TGTGCCACCAGCAGGGCGGGACGGAGATATGGCTACACCTTC. Its translation is CATSRAGRRYGYTF.

This rearrangement joins TRBV5-6 to TRBJ2-3; tentative D call: TRBD2 (5 bases). Germline CDR1 SGHDT, CDR2 YYEEEE. The CDR3 consists of 15 residues. The V end was cut by 2 bases, the J end by 5 bases, with 15 bases between. The CDR3 protein is CASSLPRVRGDTQYF. In DNA form, the CDR3 reads TGTGCCAGCAGCTTACCGAGGGTTCGGGGAGATACGCAGTATTTT.

V usage is TRBV5-4 and J usage is TRBJ2-1; D uncertain. The CDR3 is 16 residues long. Germline V lookup: CDR1 SGHNT, CDR2 YYREEE (reference sequence). V was trimmed by 2 bases and J by 3 bases, leaving 15 bases between them. Here the CDR3 DNA reads TGTGCCAGCAGCTTCCTTAGGTGCCAAGTCTACAATGAGCAGTTCTTC. As protein: CASSFLRCQVYNEQFF.

In its sample, this clonotype was seen a few times. V is TRBV6-1 and J is TRBJ2-5; no definite D call. The CDR3 totals 15 residues. Trimming left V 1 base short and J 2 bases short, with 11 bases between. Germline V gives CDR1 MNHNS, CDR2 SASEGT. The CDR3 DNA follows: TGTGCCAGCAGTGAAGTAAGAGCCCCGCAAGAGACCCAGTACTTC. It codes for CASSEVRAPQETQYF.

The chain joins TRBV4-3 to TRBJ2-5; TRBD2 is a possible D gene (6 bases). Per germline, CDR1 LGHNA and CDR2 YSLEER. Trimming stripped 3 bases from V and 3 bases from J, with 11 bases between. The CDR3 spans 14 residues. CDR3 sequence: CASSQRGWKETQYF. In DNA form, the CDR3 reads TGCGCCAGCAGCCAGCGGGGCTGGAAAGAGACCCAGTACTTC.

This chain joins TRBV11-2 and TRBJ1-2; no clear D gene. The length of the CDR3 is 15 residues. The germline gives CDR1 SGHAT, CDR2 FQNNGV. Between the trimmed V and J ends, which lost 4 bases and 8 bases, there was a span of 20 bases. The CDR3 nucleotides are TGTGCCAGCAGCTCTATGAACAGTGCCCTGGGGGGCTACACCTTC. Residues: CASSSMNSALGGYTF.

V is TRBV6-2 or TRBV6-3 and J is TRBJ2-3, with 11 bases fitting TRBD2. V trimming: 0 bases; J trimming: 4 bases; junction bases outside the gene matches: 9. Germline CDR1 MNHEY, CDR2 SVGEGT. The CDR3 runs 18 residues. CDR3 sequence (DNA): TGTGCCAGCAGTTACTCGCCTCTAGCGGGGGGCCGCTCAGATACGCAGTATTTT. As protein: CASSYSPLAGGRSDTQYF.

CDR3 DNA sequence: TGCGCCAGCAAGGGGAACAGAGGCGCAGATACGCAGTATTTT. Translating it yields CASKGNRGADTQYF. The V and J genes are TRBV5-1 and TRBJ2-3; weak D call: TRBD1 (5 bases). CDR1 is SGHRS, CDR2 YFSETQ, per germline. This CDR3 comprises 14 residues. The germline V and J ends were trimmed by 6 bases and 4 bases, with 15 bases remaining between them.

The chain links TRBV4-1 to TRBJ2-1; D gene ambiguous. Trimming took off 2 bases at V and 0 bases at J, with 23 bases between the two ends. Per germline, CDR1 MGHRA and CDR2 YSYEKL. The CDR3 consists of 20 residues. CDR3 sequence (DNA): TGCGCCAGCAGCCAAAATCCAGGTTTGGGCTTCCGTAGCTCCTACAATGAGCAGTTCTTC. Amino acid sequence: CASSQNPGLGFRSSYNEQFF.

In its sample, this clonotype was seen once. V is TRBV6-2 or TRBV6-3 and J is TRBJ2-1; D tentatively reads TRBD1 or TRBD2 (6 bases each). Germline assignment: CDR1 MNHEY and CDR2 SVGEGT. The CDR3 totals 15 residues. Trimming removed 4 bases at V and 7 bases at J, with 17 bases between. The DNA for the CDR3 is TGTGCCAGCAGTTCAATTGAGGGGGGAAGAAATGAGCAGTTCTTC. Translated, it gives CASSSIEGGRNEQFF.